Presented here are 19 T cell receptor beta chains from one specimen sequenced in a study of blood T cell repertoires in COVID-19. Measured with immunoSEQ multiplex PCR; TCRdb has only the in-frame clones, and not every one. The sample lists approximately 260,000 clones; nearly 90% were seen once. The sequencing sample was made of peripheral blood. The receptor source for this set is a woman aged 60 to 75 with COVID-19, enrolled during active disease.

This chain connects TRBV20-1 to TRBJ2-7, with D possibly TRBD2 on 6 matching bases. CDR1 is DFQATT and CDR2 is SNEGSKA in the germline V gene (reference sequence). This CDR3 has 12 residues. The V end was cut by 3 bases, the J end by 3 bases, with 9 bases between. This CDR3 is CSASTGGYEQYF. DNA of the CDR3: TGCAGTGCTAGTACCGGGGGCTACGAGCAGTACTTC.

The chain carries TRBV9 and TRBJ1-2; weak D call: TRBD1 (6 bases). The CDR3 is 12 residues long. The germline V gene has CDR1 SGDLS and CDR2 YYNGEE. The V end was cut by 6 bases, the J end by 8 bases, with 14 bases between. The CDR3 DNA is TGTGCCAGCAAGGGGGGGGCGGCAGGCTACACCTTC. Amino acids: CASKGGAAGYTF.

The V gene is TRBV5-1, the J gene TRBJ2-2, with 8 bases aligning to TRBD1. This CDR3 is built from 17 residues. Germline values: CDR1 SGHRS, CDR2 YFSETQ. Trimming cost V 0 bases and J 4 bases; bases outside gene matches: 8. The CDR3 region is CASSLEPGGIGTGELFF. The CDR3 DNA is TGCGCCAGCAGCTTGGAACCAGGGGGCATTGGCACCGGGGAGCTGTTTTTT. The entire variable domain, with the rest obtained from reference TRBV5-1 and TRBJ2-2, is as follows: KAGVTQTPRYLIKTRGQQVTLSCSPISGHRSVSWYQQTPGQGLQFLFEYFSETQRNKGNFPGRFSGRQFSNSRSEMNVSTLELGDSALYLCASSLEPGGIGTGELFFGEGSRLTVL.

The V and J genes are TRBV19 and TRBJ1-6, with D unclear. V lost 6 bases and J lost 0, with 15 bases in between. The germline V gene encodes CDR1 LNHDA and CDR2 SQIVND (reference sequence). This CDR3 is 17 amino acids long. CDR3 in DNA: TGTGCCAGTAGCTCGACACACGCGAGCTCCTATAATTCACCCCTCCACTTT. It specifies CASSSTHASSYNSPLHF.

V and J are TRBV5-1 and TRBJ1-1; D gene uncertain. The CDR3 sequence is 13 residues long. Trimming removed 0 bases from V and 4 bases from J, with 7 bases in between. Germline CDR1 reads SGHRS; CDR2 reads YFSETQ. CDR3 DNA sequence: TGCGCCAGCAGCTTGGGAGTCCCCACTGAAGCTTTCTTT. It specifies CASSLGVPTEAFF.

This rearrangement joins TRBV2 to TRBJ2-2; D is possibly TRBD2 (5 bases). Trimming took 3 bases from V and 4 from J, leaving 12 bases between them. The CDR3 runs 15 residues. Germline V gene sequence: CDR1 SNHLY, CDR2 FYNNEI. DNA of the CDR3: TGTGCCAGCAGTGAGGAGGAACGCATCACCGGGGAGCTGTTTTTT. Translation: CASSEEERITGELFF.

CDR3 sequence: CASSPGTGDGYTF. The CDR3 region has the DNA TGTGCCAGCAGCCCCGGGACAGGGGACGGCTACACCTTC. The V call is TRBV6-5, the J call TRBJ1-2, with 10 bases identical to TRBD1. The CDR3 spans 13 residues. V shed 6 bases, J shed 8 bases, and the junction held 6 bases outside the gene matches. CDR1 and CDR2 from the germline V gene are MNHEY and SVGAGI.

This clone was seen just once. The rearrangement links TRBV7-2 to TRBJ2-7; a weak D match, TRBD2 (5 bases). Germline V gene sequence: CDR1 SGHTA, CDR2 FQGNSA. The length of the CDR3 is 15 residues. Trimming cost V 2 bases and J 3 bases, with 14 bases left between them. This chain's CDR3 is CASSLSRLAVYEQYF. The CDR3 nucleotides are TGTGCCAGCAGCTTATCGCGTCTAGCCGTCTACGAGCAGTACTTC.

This chain links TRBV5-1 with TRBJ2-1, with TRBD1 identical over 7 bases. This CDR3 contains 15 residues. The V segment lost 7 bases and the J segment 4 bases; nucleotides outside the gene matches: 11. Per the germline V gene, CDR1 is SGHRS and CDR2 is YFSETQ. Written as DNA, the CDR3 is TGCGCCAGCGTGACAGGGTTTGGATCATACAATGAGCAGTTCTTC. Protein sequence: CASVTGFGSYNEQFF.

The CDR3 coding sequence is TGTGCCAGCAACAGGCTCCCTGGCCAGCCCCAGCATTTT. Translation gives CASNRLPGQPQHF. V and J are TRBV6-5 and TRBJ1-5, with D possibly matching TRBD1 (5 bases). CDR1 is MNHEY and CDR2 is SVGAGI in the germline V gene. Between the trimmed V and J ends, which lost 7 bases and 7 bases, there was a span of 14 bases. The CDR3 runs to 13 residues.

This clone was seen only a few times. The V and J genes are TRBV11-3 and TRBJ1-2; the D gene is possibly TRBD1 (5 bases). Germline V gene lookup returns CDR1 SGHNT and CDR2 YENEEA. Trimming took 4 bases from V and 3 from J, leaving 12 bases between them. This CDR3 has 14 residues. The CDR3 coding sequence is TGTGCCAGCAGCTCGTGGGGGACTGACTATGGCTACACCTTC. It is translated as CASSSWGTDYGYTF.

The V gene is TRBV6-2 or TRBV6-3, the J gene TRBJ2-2; TRBD2 agrees at 8 bases. Germline-derived CDR1 and CDR2 are MNHEY and SVGEGT. V gave up 2 bases and J gave up 5 bases; unmatched junction bases: 7. This CDR3 is built from 16 residues. As DNA, the CDR3 is TGTGCCAGCAGTTACAGGTCTAGCGGGCGAACCGGGGAGCTGTTTTTT. Its protein product is CASSYRSSGRTGELFF.

The rearrangement joins TRBV7-2 to TRBJ1-3; 7 bases align to TRBD1. V dropped 10 bases and J dropped 9; count of bases not matched to a gene: 12. Per the germline V gene, CDR1 is SGHTA and CDR2 is FQGNSA. The CDR3 has 13 residues. In DNA, the CDR3 is TGTGCCACAATGAGGGGGCCTAGTACCACCATATATTTT. Its translation is CATMRGPSTTIYF.

This clone was counted only a few times. The J gene is TRBJ2-1, the V gene TRBV10-3; the match to TRBD1 covers 9 bases. CDR1 is ENHRY, CDR2 SYGVKD, per germline. The CDR3 contains 17 residues. The trim removed 5 bases at V and 5 bases at J, leaving 13 bases unmatched. The CDR3 here is CAISQRAPGTGNNEQFF. The CDR3 DNA reads TGTGCCATCAGTCAGAGGGCCCCGGGGACAGGGAACAATGAGCAGTTCTTC.

The rearrangement joins TRBV30 to TRBJ2-3, with D maybe TRBD1 (5 bases). CDR1 and CDR2 (germline): GTSNPN, SVGIG (reference sequence). CDR3 length: 13 amino acids. V dropped 5 bases and J dropped 4 bases, with 13 bases sitting between them. As DNA, the CDR3 is TGTGCCTGGCACGATGGGGCCCCAGATACGCAGTATTTT. Amino acid sequence: CAWHDGAPDTQYF.

The CDR3 loop is CASSLAPDSSGYTF. The CDR3 DNA reads as TGTGCCAGCAGCTTAGCCCCGGACAGCTCTGGCTACACCTTC. The chain joins TRBV11-2 to TRBJ1-2; a possible D gene is TRBD1 (6 bases). This CDR3 is built from 14 residues. From germline, CDR1 is SGHAT and CDR2 FQNNGV. V was cut by 1 base and J by 7 bases, with 13 bases left in between. Full variable domain (missing parts from reference TRBV11-2 and TRBJ1-2): EAGVAQSPRYKIIEKRQSVAFWCNPISGHATLYWYQQILGQGPKLLIQFQNNGVVDDSQLPKDRFSAERLKGVDSTLKIQPAKLEDSAVYLCASSLAPDSSGYTFGSGTRLTVV.

V and J are TRBV19 and TRBJ2-5; TRBD2 matches 11 bases. Germline CDR1 and CDR2: LNHDA and SQIVND (reference sequence). V shed 3 bases and J 7 bases; nucleotides not matched to a gene: 1. The CDR3 totals 13 residues. The chain's CDR3 is CASSILAGGTQYF. CDR3 coding DNA: TGTGCCAGTAGTATCCTAGCGGGGGGGACCCAGTACTTC.

The genes are TRBV19 and TRBJ2-5; a weak D match, TRBD1 (8 bases). This CDR3 comprises 17 residues. Germline V lookup: CDR1 LNHDA, CDR2 SQIVND (reference sequence). The ends were cut back, 2 bases at V and 1 base at J, with 17 bases in the middle. DNA of the CDR3: TGTGCCAGTAGTATAATGGGGACAGGCGGGGGCCAAGAGACCCAGTACTTC. The encoded protein is CASSIMGTGGGQETQYF. The complete variable domain, with remaining parts taken from reference TRBV19 and TRBJ2-5, reads DGGITQSPKYLFRKEGQNVTLSCEQNLNHDAMYWYRQDPGQGLRLIYYSQIVNDFQKGDIAEGYSVSREKKESFPLTVTSAQKNPTAFYLCASSIMGTGGGQETQYFGPGTRLLVL.

This chain connects TRBV7-3 to TRBJ2-3; 8 bases align to TRBD2. The CDR3 covers 16 residues. The germline V gene encodes CDR1 SGHTA and CDR2 FQGTGA. With 1 base clipped from V and 4 bases from J, the junction kept 7 bases outside the gene matches. The chain's CDR3 is CASSLNGGASSDTQYF. The CDR3 nucleotides read TGTGCCAGCAGCTTAAACGGGGGGGCTTCCTCAGATACGCAGTATTTT.